One T cell receptor (beta chain) is described in this entry. This specimen comes from a study of blood T cell repertoires in COVID-19. For the study at large: Sites across the United States, Italy and Spain contributed samples from acute and convalescent COVID-19. PBMCs, B-cell-depleted T cells, or T cells were the source of the cDNA or gDNA that made up the material.

In the authors' methods: Estimation of nucleated cell counts relied on the amplification of reference gene primers. TCRdb keeps only in-frame clones here, not all; method: immunoSEQ multiplex PCR. Clonal size and the V and J genes are those of that table, whereas D and trimming came from the DNA. Of 300,000 or so clones listed, 85% are singletons. Germline V CDR1 and CDR2: SNHLY, FYNNEI. The CDR3 has 14 residues. The J segment lost 6 bases and the V segment lost 11 bases, leaving 13 bases of the junction unmatched. This TCR was recovered from a woman in her fifties or sixties with active or convalescent COVID-19. This chain joins TRBV2 and TRBJ2-7; 10 bases agree with TRBD2. Input material: peripheral blood. In DNA form, the CDR3 reads TGTGCCTCCAGGGGCCTAGCGGGAGTGGGCGAGCAGTACTTC. It specifies CASRGLAGVGEQYF. Together with reference TRBV2 and TRBJ2-7, the CDR3 gives the full variable domain: EPEVTQTPSHQVTQMGQEVILRCVPISNHLYFYWYRQILGQKVEFLVSFYNNEISEKSEIFDDQFSVERPDGSNFTLKIRSTKLEDSAMYFCASRGLAGVGEQYFGPGTRLTVT.